This TCR beta chain was profiled in a study of blood T cell repertoires in COVID-19. Per the original methods: Amplification of reference gene primers provided the estimated nucleated cell counts. The protocol was immunoSEQ multiplex PCR, while the TCRdb copy is restricted to in-frame clones and leaves out a portion. Clone size and V and J calls were adopted from that table, with D and trimming inferred from the DNA. Of about 110,000 clones listed, around three quarters are singletons. The CDR3 contains 14 residues. V was pared by 5 bases and J by 6 bases, with 6 bases of the junction left unmatched. The germline V gene encodes CDR1 MDHEN and CDR2 SYDVKM.

The chain carries TRBV28 and TRBJ2-2; 7 nucleotides line up with TRBD1. This sequence originates from a human donor in a cohort sampled during active or convalescent COVID-19. Material: peripheral blood. For the CDR3, the DNA is TGTGCCAGCAGTCTCGGCGGACAGGCCGGGGAGCTGTTTTTT. Translation: CASSLGGQAGELFF.